This T cell receptor beta chain was obtained from a study of glioma-infiltrating T cells. Study-wide findings and caveats: Gliomas, especially low-grade, showed above-expected tissue-blood divergence; non-neoplastic patients showed below. Very few CDR3 sequences were shared between tissue and blood.

About this clonotype: Its antigen is unidentified. A junction boundary mismatches the germline segment, possibly from a read error.

There are 16 residues in the CDR3. CDR1 and CDR2 (germline): MDHEN, SYDVKM. TCR alpha and beta CDR3 regions were amplified from RNA using iRepertoire nested multiplex PCR. Tissue mRNA or PBMC total RNA, 100-400 ng, went into one-step reverse transcription and amplification. TCRdb fed the multiplex PCR reads into MiXCR, producing one record per CDR3 protein. Among roughly 200,000 distinct CDR3 sequences listed, more than 35% were seen once. Sequenced material: glioma tissue, nonneoplastic brain tissue, or PBMCs (not recorded which). The receptor was derived from a human donor with low-grade glioma or glioblastoma, undergoing nonglioma brain surgery, or in good health (not recorded which). This chain links TRBV28 with TRBJ2-3; 9 bases are shared with TRBD1. This CDR3 reads CASSSLRTGDTDKQYF. The CDR3 DNA reads as TGTGCCAGCAGTTCACTGAGGACAGGGGACACAGATAAGCAGTATTTT.